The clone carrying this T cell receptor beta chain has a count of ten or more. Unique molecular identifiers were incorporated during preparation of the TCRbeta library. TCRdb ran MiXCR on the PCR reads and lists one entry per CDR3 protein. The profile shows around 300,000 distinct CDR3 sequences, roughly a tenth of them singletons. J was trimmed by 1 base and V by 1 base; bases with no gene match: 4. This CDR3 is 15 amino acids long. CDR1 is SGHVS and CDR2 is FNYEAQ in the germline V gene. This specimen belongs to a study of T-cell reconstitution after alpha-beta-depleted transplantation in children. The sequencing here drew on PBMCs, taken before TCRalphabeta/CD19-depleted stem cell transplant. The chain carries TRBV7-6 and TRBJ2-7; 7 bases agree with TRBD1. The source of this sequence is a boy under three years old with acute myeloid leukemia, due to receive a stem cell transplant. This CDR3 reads CASSLEGANSYEQYF. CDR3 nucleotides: TGTGCCAGCAGCTTAGAGGGGGCCAATTCCTACGAGCAGTACTTC.